The T cell receptor beta chain described here comes from a study of CD8 T cells in Susac syndrome. Isolation of CD8+ and CD4+ T cells was performed negatively, whereas enrichment of TEMRA cells was done by FACS. With 3 bases removed from V and 4 bases from J, the gap between germline ends came to 9 bases. This CDR3 region has 13 residues. Germline CDR1 is SNHLY and CDR2 is FYNNEI. Random hexamers were used to reverse transcribe the RNA input (roughly 0.5 to 1 ug). The immunoSEQ assay covered 54 Vbeta and 13 Jbeta segments for CDR3. A single record per CDR3 protein comes from TCRdb applying MiXCR to the immunoSEQ multiplex PCR reads. The sample consists of about 170,000 distinct CDR3 sequences, about 94% of them appearing once.

What was sequenced was CD4+ T cells from PBMCs. The chain couples TRBV2 to TRBJ1-2; D gene unclear. This receptor was taken from a human donor with multiple sclerosis. CDR3 DNA: TGTGCCAGCAGTGATTCCGGGTTCTATGGCTACACCTTC. Amino acid sequence: CASSDSGFYGYTF.